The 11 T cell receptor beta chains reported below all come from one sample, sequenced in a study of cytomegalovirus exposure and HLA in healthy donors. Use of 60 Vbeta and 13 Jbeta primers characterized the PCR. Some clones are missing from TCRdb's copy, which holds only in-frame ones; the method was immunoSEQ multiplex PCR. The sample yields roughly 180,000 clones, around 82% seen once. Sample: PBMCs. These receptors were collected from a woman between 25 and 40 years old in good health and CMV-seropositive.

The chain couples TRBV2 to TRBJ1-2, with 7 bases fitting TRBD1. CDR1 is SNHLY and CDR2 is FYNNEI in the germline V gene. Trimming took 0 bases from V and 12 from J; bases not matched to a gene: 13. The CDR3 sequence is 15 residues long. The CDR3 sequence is CASSEAPGQPLIHTF. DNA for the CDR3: TGTGCCAGCAGTGAAGCGCCGGGACAGCCCCTCATCCACACCTTC. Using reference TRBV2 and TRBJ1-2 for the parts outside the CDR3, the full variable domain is EPEVTQTPSHQVTQMGQEVILRCVPISNHLYFYWYRQILGQKVEFLVSFYNNEISEKSEIFDDQFSVERPDGSNFTLKIRSTKLEDSAMYFCASSEAPGQPLIHTFGSGTRLTVV.

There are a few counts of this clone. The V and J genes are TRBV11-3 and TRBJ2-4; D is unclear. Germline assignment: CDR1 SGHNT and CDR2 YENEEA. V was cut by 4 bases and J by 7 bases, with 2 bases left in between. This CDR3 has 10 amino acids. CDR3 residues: CASSSNIQYF. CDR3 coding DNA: TGTGCCAGCAGCTCTAACATTCAGTACTTC. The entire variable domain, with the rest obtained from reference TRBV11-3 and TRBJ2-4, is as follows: EAGVVQSPRYKIIEKKQPVAFWCNPISGHNTLYWYLQNLGQGPELLIRYENEEAVDDSQLPKDRFSAERLKGVDSTLKIQPAELGDSAVYLCASSSNIQYFGAGTRLSVL.

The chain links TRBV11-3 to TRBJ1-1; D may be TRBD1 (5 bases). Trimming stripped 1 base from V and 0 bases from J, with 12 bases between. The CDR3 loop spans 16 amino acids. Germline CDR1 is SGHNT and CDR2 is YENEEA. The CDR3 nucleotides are TGTGCCAGCAGCTTAGTTTTCGCAGGGATGAACACTGAAGCTTTCTTT. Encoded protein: CASSLVFAGMNTEAFF. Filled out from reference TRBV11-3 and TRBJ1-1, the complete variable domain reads EAGVVQSPRYKIIEKKQPVAFWCNPISGHNTLYWYLQNLGQGPELLIRYENEEAVDDSQLPKDRFSAERLKGVDSTLKIQPAELGDSAVYLCASSLVFAGMNTEAFFGQGTRLTVV.

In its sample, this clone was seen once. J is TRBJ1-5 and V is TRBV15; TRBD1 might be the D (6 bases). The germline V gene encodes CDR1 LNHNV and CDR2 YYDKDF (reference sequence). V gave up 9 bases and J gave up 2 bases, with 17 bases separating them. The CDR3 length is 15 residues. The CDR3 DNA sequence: TGTGCCACTTCACCTCAGGGGCCGGGCAATCAGCCCCAGCATTTT. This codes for CATSPQGPGNQPQHF.

The CDR3 DNA reads as TGTGCCAGCAGCGTAGACGCCACCAGGGGCGAGCAGTACTTC. It yields the protein CASSVDATRGEQYF. The chain couples TRBV9 to TRBJ2-7; perhaps TRBD1 as D (6 bases). The CDR3 length is 14 residues. The germline V and J ends were trimmed by 0 bases and 6 bases, with 13 bases remaining between them. The germline V gene encodes CDR1 SGDLS and CDR2 YYNGEE.

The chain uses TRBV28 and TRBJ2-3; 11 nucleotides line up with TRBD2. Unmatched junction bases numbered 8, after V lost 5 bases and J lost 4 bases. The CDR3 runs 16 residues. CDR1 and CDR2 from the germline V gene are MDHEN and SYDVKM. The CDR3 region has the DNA TGTGCCAGCAGTCCCCCAGGTAGCGGGGGGGCAGATACGCAGTATTTT. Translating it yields CASSPPGSGGADTQYF.

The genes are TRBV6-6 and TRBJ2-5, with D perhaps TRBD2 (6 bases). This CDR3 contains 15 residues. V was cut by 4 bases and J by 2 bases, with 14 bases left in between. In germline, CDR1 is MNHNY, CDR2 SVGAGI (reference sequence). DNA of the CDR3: TGTGCCAGCAGTTCTTCATGGGGGACTCAAGAGACCCAGTACTTC. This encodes CASSSSWGTQETQYF.

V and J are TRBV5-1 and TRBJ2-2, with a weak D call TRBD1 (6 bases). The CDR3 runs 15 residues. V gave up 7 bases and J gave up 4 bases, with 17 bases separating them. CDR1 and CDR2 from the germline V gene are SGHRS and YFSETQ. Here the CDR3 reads CASAEGAGVTGELFF. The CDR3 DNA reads TGCGCCAGCGCCGAAGGGGCAGGGGTCACCGGGGAGCTGTTTTTT.

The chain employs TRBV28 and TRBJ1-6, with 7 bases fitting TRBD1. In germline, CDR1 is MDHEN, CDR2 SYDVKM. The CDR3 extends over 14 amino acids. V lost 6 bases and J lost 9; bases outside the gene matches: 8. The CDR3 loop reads CASSFTGVRSPLHF. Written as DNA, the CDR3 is TGTGCCAGCAGCTTCACAGGGGTTCGTTCACCCCTCCACTTT.

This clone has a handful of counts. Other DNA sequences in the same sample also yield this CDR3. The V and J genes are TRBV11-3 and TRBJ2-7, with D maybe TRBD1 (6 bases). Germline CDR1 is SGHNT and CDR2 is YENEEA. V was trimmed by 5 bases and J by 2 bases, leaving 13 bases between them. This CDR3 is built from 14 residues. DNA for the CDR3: TGTGCCAGCAGCCCATACAGGGCCCCCTACGAGCAGTACTTC. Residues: CASSPYRAPYEQYF.

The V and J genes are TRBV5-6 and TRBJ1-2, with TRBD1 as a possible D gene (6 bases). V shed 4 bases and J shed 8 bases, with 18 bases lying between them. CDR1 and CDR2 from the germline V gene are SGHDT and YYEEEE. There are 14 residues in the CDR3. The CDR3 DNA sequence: TGTGCCAGCAGCCGACCGGGACGGGGGGCGGGCTACACCTTC. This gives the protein CASSRPGRGAGYTF.